This TCR beta chain was sequenced during a study of blood T cell repertoires in COVID-19 (dated by TCRdb to the early 2020s). Describing the broader study: Samples covering the acute and convalescent phases of COVID-19 were provided by collaborators in the United States, Italy and Spain. The prospective study material was composed of cDNA or gDNA derived from T cells, B-cell-depleted T cells, or PBMCs. Deeply sampled blood TCRbeta repertoires from subjects exposed to, actively infected with, or recovered from COVID-19 were included in the dataset. The repertoires were released in a freely available public database intended as a resource for research on the immune response to SARS-CoV-2. Samples came from the ongoing ImmuneRACE study (first 160 participants) plus 1,254 subjects from 6 global collaborators. Nearly every sample came with metadata listing a de-identified subject ID, COVID-19 status, age in years and sex. Where available, HLA class I and class II types were obtained from metadata supplied by the sample provider rather than from assay-based typing.

Whole blood was collected in K2EDTA tubes by collaborating institutions according to the institutions' own protocols. For TCRbeta analysis, collaborator samples were shipped as frozen whole blood, as isolated PBMCs, or as DNA extracted from either sample type. TCRbeta CDR3 regions were amplified from genomic DNA by means of the immunoSEQ Assay, a bias-controlled multiplex PCR. The study's own analysis went as follows. Nucleated cell counts per sample were estimated from amplification of reference gene primers within the assay. Sequence reads were collapsed and filtered to measure the absolute abundance of every unique TCRbeta CDR3 rearrangement. For each sample, productive Simpson clonality was calculated as the square root of Simpson's diversity index across productive rearrangements. In TCRdb, the immuneACCESS table is reduced to in-frame sequences with V and J assigned. These tables do not hold every clone; where another copy was compared, an unresolved V gene accounts for under half, and the others remain unexplained. V and J calls and clone size follow that table, whereas D and trimming were derived from the DNA. For this sample the table gives under 150,000 clones, of which 88% were detected only once. Approximately 2.5% of the sample is in the top ten clones.

What the authors observed across the whole study: The amount of clinical and demographic metadata varied by source and participant and was provided uncurated.

A remark on this clone: Its cognate antigen has yet to be identified. The record has no base qualities; no much larger clone is one base away.

V and J are truncated by 4 bases and 6 bases respectively, leaving an intervening sequence of 16 bases. Via the germline V gene, CDR1 is SGHAT and CDR2 FQNNGV. From its cysteine to its phenylalanine, the CDR3 spans 14 amino acids. Of all the DNA, just the CDR3 is kept, 42 bases in frame from base 1. The origin of this receptor is a human donor in a cohort sampled during active COVID-19. The sequencing sample was made of peripheral blood. The chain links TRBV11-2 with TRBJ2-7; the D segment could be TRBD1, given 6 matching bases. For the CDR3, the sequence is CASSYSRGEGEQYF. The DNA is TGTGCCAGCAGCTACAGCAGGGGTGAAGGCGAGCAGTACTTC.